This T cell receptor (beta chain) was captured in a study of Ad26.COV2.S vaccination and SARS-CoV-2 variants. Overall study context: Into the muscle, Ad26.COV2.S was dosed once or twice, 56 days apart. Broader study findings: Vaccine and placebo groups showed comparable non-spike TCR breadth. The TCR breadth and depth analyses may have understated or missed part of the total T cell responses.

Some clones are missing from TCRdb's copy, which holds only in-frame ones; the method was immunoSEQ multiplex PCR. The data contain about 400,000 clones, around 91% of them seen just once; the ten biggest clones take up under 2%. CDR3 size: 13 residues. The germline V gene encodes CDR1 MNHEY and CDR2 SVGAGI. With V trimmed by 8 bases and J by 3 bases, 5 bases remained unmatched. Concerning this clone: What it binds is not known.

Treatment reported: some 20 received Ad26.COV2.S at low or high dose, single or two shots; 5 received placebo; per-sample allocation not given. Repertoires come from day 63 after the first vaccine or placebo injection. The sample in question was peripheral blood, obtained in a trial of Ad26.COV2.S vaccine versus placebo. The sequence came from a person aged 18-65 years who received the Ad26.COV2.S COVID-19 vaccine or a placebo. V is TRBV6-5 and J is TRBJ1-2; 8 nucleotides align to TRBD1. CDR3 nucleotide sequence: TGTGCCAGCGGCGGACAGGGATACTATGGCTACACCTTC. Translated: CASGGQGYYGYTF.